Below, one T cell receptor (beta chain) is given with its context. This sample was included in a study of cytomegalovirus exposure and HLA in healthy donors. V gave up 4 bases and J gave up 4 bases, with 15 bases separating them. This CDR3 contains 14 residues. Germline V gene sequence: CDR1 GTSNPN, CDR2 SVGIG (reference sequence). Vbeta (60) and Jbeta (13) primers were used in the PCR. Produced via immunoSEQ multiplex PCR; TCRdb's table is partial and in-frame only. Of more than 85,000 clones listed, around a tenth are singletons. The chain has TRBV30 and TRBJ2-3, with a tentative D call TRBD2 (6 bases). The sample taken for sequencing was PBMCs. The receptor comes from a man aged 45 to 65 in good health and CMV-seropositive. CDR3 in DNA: TGTGCCTGGAAGGGACCGAGGGAGGCAGATACGCAGTATTTT. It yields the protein CAWKGPREADTQYF.